The source of this TCR beta chain is a study of blood T cell repertoires in COVID-19. V was clipped by 3 bases and J by 8 bases, with 16 bases between them. There are 13 residues in the CDR3. CDR1 and CDR2 from the germline V gene are GTSNPN and SVGIG (reference sequence). Patients in Seattle were enrolled during active infection, then followed longitudinally. Only in-frame clones appear in the TCRdb table, and some are missing; sequencing was by immunoSEQ multiplex PCR. The table has some 130,000 clones, roughly nine tenths seen once. The TCR was taken from a woman aged 70-85 years with COVID-19, enrolled during active disease. The gene calls are TRBV30 and TRBJ1-1; a possible D gene is TRBD1 (5 bases). The material sequenced was peripheral blood. The CDR3 spells CAWSALLGGEAFF. The CDR3 DNA reads as TGTGCCTGGAGCGCGTTGTTGGGGGGGGAAGCTTTCTTT.